The 16 T cell receptor beta chains presented below share a single source sample, sequenced in a study of T cells in Graves' hyperthyroidism and ophthalmopathy. Amplification of TCR beta CDR3 regions was performed using RNA transcripts as template. The HTBI set primed first-round TCR CDR3 RT-PCR. TCRdb re-called the multiplex PCR reads through MiXCR, storing one row per CDR3 protein. The sample contains around 340,000 distinct CDR3 sequences, around 20% of which appear only once. Specimen: blood. The receptors here all came from a woman in her forties or fifties with Graves' hyperthyroidism.

This clonotype was seen ten or more times. This CDR3 reads CSARRTSAYEQYF. DNA for the CDR3: TGCAGTGCCCGTCGGACTAGCGCCTACGAGCAGTACTTC. The chain is built from TRBV20-1 and TRBJ2-7, with 9 nucleotides matching TRBD2. CDR3 length equals 13 residues. Germline trimming cut 6 bases from V and 2 bases from J; bases unmatched to any gene: 5. The V gene's germline CDR1 is DFQATT and CDR2 SNEGSKA (reference sequence).

Comments on this clonotype: A read error may produce the germline difference seen at one junction end. The rearrangement joins TRBV5-1 to TRBJ2-5, with 9 bases identical to TRBD2. Germline assignment: CDR1 SGHRS and CDR2 YFSETQ. This CDR3 comprises 16 residues. The CDR3 here is CASSPTNLAGQEAQYF. CDR3 sequence (DNA): TGCGCCAGCAGCCCTACAAACCTAGCGGGACAAGAGGCCCAGTACTTC. The complete variable domain, with remaining parts taken from reference TRBV5-1 and TRBJ2-5, reads KAGVTQTPRYLIKTRGQQVTLSCSPISGHRSVSWYQQTPGQGLQFLFEYFSETQRNKGNFPGRFSGRQFSNSRSEMNVSTLELGDSALYLCASSPTNLAGQEAQYFGPGTRLLVL.

This clonotype turned up a few times. The chain couples TRBV19 to TRBJ2-7, with 10 bases lining up with TRBD1. The CDR3 spans 15 residues. The V segment lost 3 bases and the J segment 2 bases; nucleotides outside the gene matches: 4. Germline assignment: CDR1 LNHDA and CDR2 SQIVND (reference sequence). The CDR3 spells CASSITGTGAYEQYF. In nucleotides, the CDR3 is TGTGCCAGTAGTATCACCGGGACAGGGGCCTACGAGCAGTACTTC.

There are many counts of this clonotype. This sequence joins TRBV27 and TRBJ2-3; 8 nucleotides match TRBD1. This CDR3 has 16 residues. Germline V gene lookup returns CDR1 MNHEY and CDR2 SMNVEV (reference sequence). Unmatched junction bases numbered 9, after V lost 4 bases and J lost 3 bases. The DNA for the CDR3 is TGTGCCAGCAGTTATACGGGACAGGCGGGGACAGATACGCAGTATTTT. This gives the protein CASSYTGQAGTDTQYF.

The table lists this clonotype with a few counts. This chain joins TRBV19 and TRBJ1-2, with D possibly being TRBD1 (6 bases). Germline values: CDR1 LNHDA, CDR2 SQIVND (reference sequence). The CDR3 totals 12 residues. V was clipped by 10 bases and J by 2 bases, with 11 bases between them. In nucleotides, the CDR3 is TGTGCCACCCGGACAGAGAACTATGGCTACACCTTC. This codes for CATRTENYGYTF. The whole variable domain, remainder taken from reference TRBV19 and TRBJ1-2, is DGGITQSPKYLFRKEGQNVTLSCEQNLNHDAMYWYRQDPGQGLRLIYYSQIVNDFQKGDIAEGYSVSREKKESFPLTVTSAQKNPTAFYLCATRTENYGYTFGSGTRLTVV.

The rearrangement uses TRBV7-3 and TRBJ1-6; D is ambiguous. Trimming shortened V by 4 bases and J by 7 bases, and 8 bases separated the two germline ends. The CDR3 loop spans 13 amino acids. Germline CDR1 reads SGHTA; CDR2 reads FQGTGA. Written as DNA, the CDR3 is TGTGCCAGCAGCTCCGAAGGAAATTCACCCCTCCACTTT. It encodes CASSSEGNSPLHF. The whole variable domain, remainder taken from reference TRBV7-3 and TRBJ1-6, is GAGVSQTPSNKVTEKGKYVELRCDPISGHTALYWYRQSLGQGPEFLIYFQGTGAADDSGLPNDRFFAVRPEGSVSTLKIQRTERGDSAVYLCASSSEGNSPLHFGNGTRLTVT.

This clonotype was counted many times. The chain employs TRBV24-1 and TRBJ1-1; D is undetermined. Looked up from germline, CDR1 is KGHDR and CDR2 is SFDVKD. There are 12 residues in the CDR3. Trimming pared 7 bases from V and 4 bases from J, leaving 9 bases between. CDR3 sequence: CATSLEGTEAFF. The CDR3 coding sequence is TGTGCCACCAGCCTTGAGGGCACTGAAGCTTTCTTT.

This clonotype was seen ten or more times. The chain carries TRBV5-1 and TRBJ2-2; perhaps TRBD2 as D (5 bases). The CDR3 contains 16 residues. The germline gives CDR1 SGHRS, CDR2 YFSETQ. Between the trimmed V and J ends, which lost 1 base and 0 bases, there was a span of 10 bases. CDR3 loop: CASSLKVGANTGELFF. The CDR3 DNA is TGCGCCAGCAGCTTGAAAGTGGGAGCGAACACCGGGGAGCTGTTTTTT.

The rearrangement links TRBV6-1 to TRBJ1-1; D remains unclear. Trimming took off 8 bases at V and 0 bases at J, with 4 bases between the two ends. The length of the CDR3 is 11 residues. Germline assignment: CDR1 MNHNS and CDR2 SASEGT. CDR3 bases: TGTGCCAGCCCATTGAACACTGAAGCTTTCTTT. This sequence encodes CASPLNTEAFF.

The chain joins TRBV7-2 to TRBJ1-3, with 9 bases fitting TRBD1. After removal of 0 bases from V and 5 bases from J, the junction contained 8 bases not matched to a gene. CDR1 SGHTA and CDR2 FQGNSA come from the germline V gene. This CDR3 spans 17 amino acids. The CDR3 DNA sequence: TGTGCCAGCAGCTTAGCCTTTTCCGGGACAGGGAGAAACACCATATATTTT. This codes for CASSLAFSGTGRNTIYF.

The rearrangement links TRBV9 to TRBJ1-1; D gene unclear. Germline loops: CDR1 SGDLS, CDR2 YYNGEE. The CDR3 loop spans 16 amino acids. V was cut by 7 bases and J by 1 base, with 20 bases left in between. The CDR3 bases are TGTGCCAGCGGCGGGAGCCTTTTACTCTCGAACACTGAAGCTTTCTTT. It yields the protein CASGGSLLLSNTEAFF.

This clonotype has at least ten counts. This sequence joins TRBV11-3 and TRBJ2-1; D is unclear. Germline V gene sequence: CDR1 SGHNT, CDR2 YENEEA. The CDR3 is made up of 16 amino acids. The V gene lost 0 bases and the J gene lost 0 bases, with 9 bases spanning the gap. This CDR3 is CASSLEGSSSYNEQFF. The DNA for the CDR3 is TGTGCCAGCAGCTTAGAGGGGTCTTCCTCCTACAATGAGCAGTTCTTC.

A few counts support this clonotype. V gene TRBV20-1 combines with J gene TRBJ1-4; D is unclear. The CDR3 has 15 residues. Germline assignment: CDR1 DFQATT and CDR2 SNEGSKA (reference sequence). The V gene lost 4 bases and the J gene lost 4 bases, with 16 bases spanning the gap. The CDR3 DNA follows: TGCAGTGCTAAGACGTCCCGCCATATTAATGAAAAACTGTTTTTT. This translates into CSAKTSRHINEKLFF.

About this clonotype: A read error may be the cause here, since a much bigger clone is one base away. J is TRBJ1-4 and V is TRBV3-1; tentatively, D is TRBD1 (5 bases). The CDR3 spans 14 residues. Germline assignment: CDR1 LGHDT and CDR2 YNNKEL (reference sequence). V was shortened by 5 bases and J by 6 bases, with 13 bases between the two germline ends. CDR3 amino acids: CASSYAARDEKLFF. Here the CDR3 DNA reads TGTGCCAGCAGCTATGCTGCCAGGGATGAAAAACTGTTTTTT.

This clonotype was picked up a small number of times. This CDR3 reads CATSAGTGRNQPQHF. The CDR3 DNA sequence: TGTGCCACCAGCGCGGGAACAGGGAGAAATCAGCCCCAGCATTTT. The chain is built from TRBV24-1 and TRBJ1-5, with D possibly TRBD1 on 6 matching bases. Trimming stripped 7 bases from V and 4 bases from J, with 16 bases between. Germline lookup yields CDR1 KGHDR and CDR2 SFDVKD. The CDR3 runs 15 residues.

Concerning this clonotype itself: This may come from a read error, since a much larger clone is one base off. The CDR3 does not end in the conserved phenylalanine or tryptophan, so this is likely a read error. V is TRBV2 and J is TRBJ2-1; weak D call: TRBD1 (6 bases). Germline V CDR1 and CDR2: SNHLY, FYNNEI. Trimming took 7 bases from V and 7 from J, leaving 11 bases between them. The CDR3 length is 12 residues. This chain's CDR3 is CASILDSNEQFS. CDR3 sequence (DNA): TGTGCCAGCATTCTGGACAGTAATGAGCAGTTCTCC.